These 31 T cell receptor beta chains originate from one sample sequenced in a study of T cell responses to AZD1222 COVID-19 vaccine. Libraries were prepared by immunoSEQ multiplex PCR; TCRdb keeps only in-frame clonotypes and omits some of them. This table has tens of thousands of clones, just over 85% appearing once. Sequenced material: peripheral blood, taken on day 0 of MenACWY control vaccination. The receptors stem from an adult in good health.

This clone was seen a few times. The chain joins TRBV3-1 (or the pseudogene TRBV3-2) to TRBJ1-5; the D is unclear. Germline assignment: CDR1 LGHDT and CDR2 YNNKEL (reference sequence). This CDR3 region has 14 residues. V gave up 3 bases and J gave up 1 base, with 7 bases separating them. CDR3 in DNA: TGTGCCAGCAGCCATTCCGTCAGCAATCAGCCCCAGCATTTT. It yields the protein CASSHSVSNQPQHF.

This rearrangement joins TRBV5-1 to TRBJ1-1, with TRBD1 matching over 7 bases. Germline CDR1 is SGHRS and CDR2 is YFSETQ. With V trimmed by 4 bases and J by 1 base, 4 bases remained unmatched. CDR3 size: 14 residues. CDR3 sequence (DNA): TGCGCCAGCAGCCCCGGGACAGAGAACACTGAAGCTTTCTTT. Its protein is CASSPGTENTEAFF.

This clone was found once. This CDR3 is CASSESRGESQPQHF. DNA for the CDR3: TGTGCCAGCAGTGAAAGTAGGGGGGAAAGTCAGCCCCAGCATTTT. The chain is built from TRBV2 and TRBJ1-5, with D maybe TRBD1 (6 bases). V was clipped by 2 bases and J by 6 bases, with 14 bases between them. Germline V CDR1 and CDR2: SNHLY, FYNNEI. The CDR3 is made up of 15 amino acids.

The chain has TRBV5-1 and TRBJ2-1; TRBD1 matches 11 bases. The junction had 14 bases not matched to a gene; V was cut back by 2 bases and J by 4 bases. There are 19 residues in the CDR3. Germline V gene sequence: CDR1 SGHRS, CDR2 YFSETQ. CDR3 nucleotides: TGCGCCAGCAGCTTTTTCGGACAGGGGGCAGCAATTTCTTACAATGAGCAGTTCTTC. Encoded protein: CASSFFGQGAAISYNEQFF.

The CDR3 sequence: CSASANPGQGHTDTQYF. The CDR3, as DNA: TGCAGTGCTAGTGCCAACCCGGGACAGGGGCACACAGATACGCAGTATTTT. V gene TRBV20-1 combines with J gene TRBJ2-3, with 10 positions matching TRBD1. There are 17 residues in the CDR3. V trimming: 3 bases; J trimming: 2 bases; junction bases outside the gene matches: 11. Germline V gene lookup returns CDR1 DFQATT and CDR2 SNEGSKA (reference sequence).

V gene TRBV27 combines with J gene TRBJ2-1; maybe TRBD2 (6 bases). CDR1 is MNHEY, CDR2 SMNVEV, per germline (reference sequence). The CDR3 loop spans 13 amino acids. V gave up 1 base and J gave up 10 bases, with 11 bases separating them. The CDR3 loop reads CASSLLRGGEQFF. Here the CDR3 DNA reads TGTGCCAGCAGTTTATTGAGGGGAGGCGAGCAGTTCTTC.

The V and J genes are TRBV5-1 and TRBJ1-2; 7 nucleotides match TRBD1. The J segment lost 0 bases and the V segment lost 1 base, leaving 9 bases of the junction unmatched. Looked up from germline, CDR1 is SGHRS and CDR2 is YFSETQ. The CDR3 spans 17 residues. The CDR3 loop is CASSLSPGTDTNYGYTF. As DNA, the CDR3 is TGCGCCAGCAGCTTGAGCCCCGGGACAGACACTAACTATGGCTACACCTTC.

This clone was seen just once. The chain has TRBV27 and TRBJ2-5, with D possibly matching TRBD1 (5 bases). CDR1 and CDR2 from the germline V gene are MNHEY and SMNVEV (reference sequence). V was clipped by 2 bases and J by 5 bases, with 15 bases between them. There are 15 residues in the CDR3. CDR3 DNA sequence: TGTGCCAGCAGTTTAGGGCAGGGAAGGGTGGAGACCCAGTACTTC. Amino acid sequence: CASSLGQGRVETQYF.

This sequence joins TRBV19 and TRBJ1-5; TRBD1 might be the D (5 bases). The V gene lost 5 bases and the J gene lost 3 bases, with 14 bases spanning the gap. Germline CDR1 and CDR2: LNHDA and SQIVND (reference sequence). CDR3 size: 15 residues. The CDR3 coding sequence is TGTGCCAGTAGTCTTCTTCAGGGTACCAATCAGCCCCAGCATTTT. Translated, it gives CASSLLQGTNQPQHF.

This sequence joins TRBV28 and TRBJ2-1; 8 bases line up with TRBD1. V dropped 4 bases and J dropped 0; count of bases not matched to a gene: 11. Germline lookup yields CDR1 MDHEN and CDR2 SYDVKM. The CDR3 covers 18 residues. The CDR3 protein is CASSSLIGQGNSYNEQFF. The CDR3 region has the DNA TGTGCCAGCAGTTCGCTAATCGGACAGGGCAACTCCTACAATGAGCAGTTCTTC. The whole variable domain, filled in from reference TRBV28 and TRBJ2-1, reads DVKVTQSSRYLVKRTGEKVFLECVQDMDHENMFWYRQDPGLGLRLIYFSYDVKMKEKGDIPEGYSVSREKKERFSLILESASTNQTSMYLCASSSLIGQGNSYNEQFFGPGTRLTVL.

V and J are TRBV9 and TRBJ2-5; tentatively, D is TRBD1 (6 bases). From germline, CDR1 is SGDLS and CDR2 YYNGEE. Deletions cut 3 bases from V and 4 bases from J, with 10 bases between. This CDR3 has 13 residues. This CDR3 is CASSASRGETQYF. CDR3 nucleotide sequence: TGTGCCAGCAGCGCGAGCAGGGGAGAGACCCAGTACTTC.

This chain links TRBV7-3 with TRBJ2-5, with 11 positions matching TRBD2. CDR3 size: 17 residues. V trimming: 4 bases; J trimming: 5 bases; junction bases outside the gene matches: 12. Looked up from germline, CDR1 is SGHTA and CDR2 is FQGTGA. The CDR3 DNA is TGTGCCAGCAGCTCAGGGCCGGTAGCGGGGGGGCATGAGACCCAGTACTTC. It yields the protein CASSSGPVAGGHETQYF. The variable domain in full, with the rest retrieved from reference TRBV7-3 and TRBJ2-5, is GAGVSQTPSNKVTEKGKYVELRCDPISGHTALYWYRQSLGQGPEFLIYFQGTGAADDSGLPNDRFFAVRPEGSVSTLKIQRTERGDSAVYLCASSSGPVAGGHETQYFGPGTRLLVL.

CDR3 coding DNA: TGTGCCAGCAGCTTTAGCGGGGGGGACTACAATGAGCAGTTCTTC. Its translation is CASSFSGGDYNEQFF. The gene calls are TRBV7-3 and TRBJ2-1; 11 bases align to TRBD2. V lost 3 bases and J lost 3; bases outside the gene matches: 1. Germline CDR1 SGHTA, CDR2 FQGTGA. CDR3 length: 15 residues. Full variable domain (remainder filled in from reference TRBV7-3 and TRBJ2-1): GAGVSQTPSNKVTEKGKYVELRCDPISGHTALYWYRQSLGQGPEFLIYFQGTGAADDSGLPNDRFFAVRPEGSVSTLKIQRTERGDSAVYLCASSFSGGDYNEQFFGPGTRLTVL.

The chain recombines TRBV7-9 with TRBJ1-4; 10 nucleotides agree with TRBD1. Trimming removed 7 bases from V and 7 bases from J; junction bases left unmatched: 9. Germline V gene lookup returns CDR1 SEHNR and CDR2 FQNEAQ (reference sequence). This CDR3 spans 15 amino acids. This CDR3 is CASILEGQGTEKLFF. The CDR3 bases are TGTGCCAGCATCCTGGAGGGACAGGGGACTGAAAAACTGTTTTTT.

The rearrangement uses TRBV19 and TRBJ1-5, with 7 bases that match TRBD1. Germline V gives CDR1 LNHDA, CDR2 SQIVND (reference sequence). Trimming cost V 5 bases and J 5 bases; bases outside gene matches: 9. The CDR3 length is 15 residues. The CDR3, as DNA: TGTGCCAGTAGTTTCGGACAGGAATGGGATCAGCCCCAGCATTTT. The encoded protein is CASSFGQEWDQPQHF.

The chain carries TRBV15 and TRBJ1-2; D is possibly TRBD1 (5 bases). V was shortened by 0 bases and J by 4 bases, with 12 bases between the two germline ends. CDR3 length: 15 amino acids. Germline CDR1 LNHNV, CDR2 YYDKDF (reference sequence). CDR3 loop: CATSRDRGRGYGYTF. The DNA for the CDR3 is TGTGCCACCAGCAGAGATAGGGGTCGCGGCTATGGCTACACCTTC.

This clone has more than one count but fewer than ten. This sequence joins TRBV30 and TRBJ1-2, with TRBD1 matching over 10 bases. Trimming at V came to 4 bases and at J to 7 bases, leaving 9 bases not matched to a gene. Germline V gives CDR1 GTSNPN, CDR2 SVGIG (reference sequence). The CDR3 is 14 residues long. CDR3 loop: CAWILQTGGGGYTF. CDR3 bases: TGTGCCTGGATCCTTCAGACAGGGGGCGGTGGCTACACCTTC.

The rearrangement links TRBV18 to TRBJ2-7, with 8 bases that match TRBD2. The CDR3 length is 15 residues. Germline V gene sequence: CDR1 KGHSH, CDR2 LQKENI. Trimming took 4 bases from V and 3 from J; bases not matched to a gene: 8. CDR3 loop: CASSRSGGVNYEQYF. The CDR3 coding sequence is TGTGCCAGCTCACGGAGCGGGGGCGTTAACTACGAGCAGTACTTC.

This clone was detected many times. The gene calls are TRBV7-3 and TRBJ1-1; the match to TRBD1 covers 10 bases. J gave up 10 bases and V 5 bases, and 4 bases lay outside the gene matches. CDR1 SGHTA and CDR2 FQGTGA come from the germline V gene. The CDR3 has 12 amino acids. CDR3: CASSPGQGVAFF. CDR3 sequence (DNA): TGTGCCAGCAGCCCCGGACAGGGGGTAGCTTTCTTT.

This rearrangement joins TRBV6-5 to TRBJ1-2; 7 positions agree with TRBD1. There are 15 residues in the CDR3. The V and J ends lost 0 bases and 8 bases, in that order; junction bases with no gene match: 9. CDR1 and CDR2 (germline): MNHEY, SVGAGI. CDR3 residues: CASSYSQEGAGGYTF. DNA of the CDR3: TGTGCCAGCAGTTACTCTCAGGAGGGGGCAGGGGGCTACACCTTC.

The gene calls are TRBV9 and TRBJ2-3; D may be TRBD2 (7 bases). The CDR3 sequence is 15 residues long. V was pared by 4 bases and J by 3 bases, with 15 bases between. Per germline, CDR1 SGDLS and CDR2 YYNGEE. In DNA form, the CDR3 reads TGTGCCAGCAGCCCCGGAGGGGGGGGAACAGATACGCAGTATTTT. Amino acid sequence: CASSPGGGGTDTQYF.

The chain carries TRBV20-1 and TRBJ2-3; D might be TRBD1 or TRBD2, each matching 5 bases. The V and J ends lost 3 bases and 2 bases respectively, with 12 bases between them. This CDR3 region has 14 residues. Germline V gene data show CDR1 as DFQATT and CDR2 as SNEGSKA (reference sequence). As DNA, the CDR3 is TGCAGTGCTAGTAGGGGACGATTCACAGATACGCAGTATTTT. Protein: CSASRGRFTDTQYF.

The chain uses TRBV5-1 and TRBJ1-1; D possibly corresponds to TRBD1 (6 bases). V gave up 7 bases and J gave up 2 bases, with 15 bases separating them. There are 14 residues in the CDR3. The V gene's germline CDR1 is SGHRS and CDR2 YFSETQ. For the CDR3, the DNA is TGCGCCAGCGCGGCTCGGGACACAAACACTGAAGCTTTCTTT. Translation: CASAARDTNTEAFF.

The chain links TRBV7-9 to TRBJ1-2; the match to TRBD1 covers 7 bases. Germline lookup yields CDR1 SEHNR and CDR2 FQNEAQ (reference sequence). J gave up 7 bases and V 1 base, and 9 bases lay outside the gene matches. The CDR3 is made up of 15 amino acids. CDR3 DNA: TGTGCCAGCAGCTTAGGCGGAGACAGGGTTGGTGGCTACACCTTC. This gives the protein CASSLGGDRVGGYTF.

CDR3 nucleotide sequence: TGTGCCAGCAGCTTGGGAGGGATTACTGAAGCTTTCTTT. Encoded protein: CASSLGGITEAFF. This chain connects TRBV5-8 to TRBJ1-1; D is uncertain. Germline assignment: CDR1 SGHTS and CDR2 YDEGEE. V gave up 0 bases and J gave up 5 bases, with 8 bases separating them. This CDR3 spans 13 amino acids. The whole variable domain, filled in from reference TRBV5-8 and TRBJ1-1, reads EAGVTQSPTHLIKTRGQQATLRCSPISGHTSVYWYQQALGLGLQFLLWYDEGEERNRGNFPPRFSGRQFPNYSSELNVNALELEDSALYLCASSLGGITEAFFGQGTRLTVV.

For the CDR3, the DNA is TGTGCCAGCAGCCTACACAGGGGAGGGTACACTGAAGCTTTCTTT. Translation: CASSLHRGGYTEAFF. V and J are TRBV6-5 and TRBJ1-1; 7 nucleotides match TRBD1. Trimming at V came to 6 bases and at J to 3 bases, leaving 10 bases not matched to a gene. CDR1 and CDR2 from the germline V gene are MNHEY and SVGAGI. CDR3 length equals 15 residues.

This sequence joins TRBV28 and TRBJ2-1; tentatively, D is TRBD2 (7 bases). Germline V gene data show CDR1 as MDHEN and CDR2 as SYDVKM. The V end was cut by 4 bases, the J end by 7 bases, with 11 bases between. The CDR3 is 13 amino acids. CDR3 sequence: CASSSGGPNEQFF. The CDR3 nucleotides read TGTGCCAGCAGTTCGGGGGGCCCGAATGAGCAGTTCTTC.

This clone was seen just once. This chain uses TRBV7-3 with TRBJ1-1; D is uncertain. Trimming removed 5 bases at V and 0 bases at J, with 7 bases between. Looked up from germline, CDR1 is SGHTA and CDR2 is FQGTGA. The length of the CDR3 is 13 residues. The CDR3 spells CASSLQVNTEAFF. CDR3 in DNA: TGTGCCAGCAGCCTACAAGTGAACACTGAAGCTTTCTTT.

The rearrangement uses TRBV5-6 and TRBJ1-2; D unclear. The germline V gene encodes CDR1 SGHDT and CDR2 YYEEEE. CDR3 length equals 16 residues. V shed 1 base and J shed 1 base, with 14 bases lying between them. CDR3 loop: CASSLYNGNSNYGYTF. The CDR3 region has the DNA TGTGCCAGCAGCTTGTACAACGGAAATAGTAACTATGGCTACACCTTC.

CDR3 protein: CASSLHRQPNQPQHF. In DNA form, the CDR3 reads TGCGCCAGCAGTCTCCACCGACAGCCCAATCAGCCCCAGCATTTT. The chain has TRBV23-1 and TRBJ1-5, with D possibly being TRBD1 (5 bases). TRBV23-1 has ORF status, its function being uncertain. The CDR3 sequence is 15 residues long. The V end was cut by 4 bases, the J end by 3 bases, with 13 bases between.

CDR3 amino acids: CASSPGQGESEAFF. CDR3 bases: TGTGCCAGCAGCCCGGGACAGGGGGAATCTGAAGCTTTCTTT. This sequence joins TRBV2 and TRBJ1-1; 11 bases are a match to TRBD1. CDR1 is SNHLY and CDR2 is FYNNEI in the germline V gene. This CDR3 region has 14 residues. Trimming took 6 bases from V and 6 from J; bases not matched to a gene: 6.